The present T cell receptor (beta chain) was sequenced within a study of human T cells and chemical hapten exposure. V gave up 4 bases and J gave up 4 bases; unmatched junction bases: 10. The CDR3 loop spans 16 amino acids. Described time point: pre-sensitization, week 0. The treatment denotes: therapeutic diphenylcyclopropenone sensitization with weekly scalp DPC. The total RNA was obtained from whole blood that was not fractionated. TCRdb processed the RACE reads anew with MiXCR; each CDR3 protein has one entry. The data show 56,000 or so distinct CDR3 sequences, roughly a tenth seen once. The sample was whole blood, taken in connection with sensitization to the hapten diphenylcyclopropenone (DPC). The sequence was obtained from a woman in her twenties or thirties with alopecia areata. Some clones in this sample may be carry-over from other donors' samples. The chain employs TRBV12-3 or TRBV12-4 and TRBJ2-1; TRBD1 matches at 7 bases. The CDR3 nucleotides read TGTGCCAGCAGTTCGGAAGGACAGGCTGTATACAATGAGCAGTTCTTC. The encoded protein is CASSSEGQAVYNEQFF.